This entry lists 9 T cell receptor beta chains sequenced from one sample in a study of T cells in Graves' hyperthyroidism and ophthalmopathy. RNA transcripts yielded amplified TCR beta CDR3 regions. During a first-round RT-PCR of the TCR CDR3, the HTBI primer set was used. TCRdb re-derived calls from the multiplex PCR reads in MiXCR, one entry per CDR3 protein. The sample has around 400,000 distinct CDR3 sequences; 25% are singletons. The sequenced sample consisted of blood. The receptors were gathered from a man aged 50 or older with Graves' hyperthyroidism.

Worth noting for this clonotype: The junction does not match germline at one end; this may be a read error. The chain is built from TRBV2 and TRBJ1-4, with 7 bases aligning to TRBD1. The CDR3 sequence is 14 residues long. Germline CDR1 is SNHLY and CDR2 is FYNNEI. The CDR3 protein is CAGRPGQYNEKLFF. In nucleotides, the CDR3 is TGTGCCGGCAGGCCGGGACAGTATAATGAAAAACTGTTTTTT.

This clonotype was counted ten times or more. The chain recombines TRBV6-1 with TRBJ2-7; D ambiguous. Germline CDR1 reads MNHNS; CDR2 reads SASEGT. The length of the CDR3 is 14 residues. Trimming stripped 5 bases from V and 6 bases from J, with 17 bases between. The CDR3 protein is CASSQQTGSGEQYF. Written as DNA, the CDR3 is TGTGCCAGCAGTCAACAGACCGGCTCTGGCGAGCAGTACTTC.

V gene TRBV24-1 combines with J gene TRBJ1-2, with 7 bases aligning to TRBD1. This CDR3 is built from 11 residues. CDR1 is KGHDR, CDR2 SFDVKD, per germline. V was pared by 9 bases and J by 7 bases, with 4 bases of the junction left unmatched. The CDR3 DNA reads TGTGCCACCGGAGGGGGCTCTGGCTACACCTTC. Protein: CATGGGSGYTF.

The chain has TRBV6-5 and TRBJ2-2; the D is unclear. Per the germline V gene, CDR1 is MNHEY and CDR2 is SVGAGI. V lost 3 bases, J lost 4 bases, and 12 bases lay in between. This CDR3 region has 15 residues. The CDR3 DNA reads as TGTGCCAGCAGTTATACCGAGTTGGGCACCGGGGAGCTGTTTTTT. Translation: CASSYTELGTGELFF.

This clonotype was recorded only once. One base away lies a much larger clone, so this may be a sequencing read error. The CDR3 protein is CASSYPGKNTEGFF. CDR3 nucleotide sequence: TGTGCCAGCAGCTACCCTGGCAAAAACACTGAAGGTTTCTTT. The chain links TRBV3-1 to TRBJ1-1; D call uncertain. In germline, CDR1 is LGHDT, CDR2 YNNKEL (reference sequence). The CDR3 has 14 residues.

The CDR3 here is CASSPPMRLAGGRETQYF. The CDR3 DNA reads as TGTGCCAGCTCACCACCGATGCGTCTAGCGGGAGGGCGGGAGACCCAGTACTTC. This sequence joins TRBV18 and TRBJ2-5, with 12 nucleotides matching TRBD2. Losses at the gene ends were 0 bases for V and 5 bases for J; bases not matched to a gene: 10. The CDR3 runs to 18 residues. Germline CDR1 is KGHSH and CDR2 is LQKENI.

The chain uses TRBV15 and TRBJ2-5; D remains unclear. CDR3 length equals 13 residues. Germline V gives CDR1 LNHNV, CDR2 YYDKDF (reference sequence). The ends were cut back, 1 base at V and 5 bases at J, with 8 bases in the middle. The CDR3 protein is CATSRGKGETQYF. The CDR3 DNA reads TGTGCCACCAGCAGAGGCAAAGGGGAGACCCAGTACTTC.

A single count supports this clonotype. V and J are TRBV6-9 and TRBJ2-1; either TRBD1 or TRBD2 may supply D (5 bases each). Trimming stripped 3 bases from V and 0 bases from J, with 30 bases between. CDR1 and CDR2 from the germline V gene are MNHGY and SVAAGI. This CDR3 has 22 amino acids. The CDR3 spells CASSYSNLNGAGRFSSYNEQFF. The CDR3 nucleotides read TGTGCCAGCAGTTACTCGAATCTCAATGGGGCGGGCCGGTTTAGCTCCTACAATGAGCAGTTCTTC.

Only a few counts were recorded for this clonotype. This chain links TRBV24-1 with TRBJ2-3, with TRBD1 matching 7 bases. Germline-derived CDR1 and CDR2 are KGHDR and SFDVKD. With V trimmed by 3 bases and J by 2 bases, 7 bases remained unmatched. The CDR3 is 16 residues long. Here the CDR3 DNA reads TGTGCCACCAGTGATCCATCCGGGACAGCCACAGATACGCAGTATTTT. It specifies CATSDPSGTATDTQYF.